These 2 T cell receptor beta chains were all obtained from the same sample, sequenced in a study of blood T cells in healthy people across ages. Using a J-beta primer mix together with a sample-barcoded 5' primer, a second PCR was run for about 7 to 12 cycles. TCRdb called the 5' RACE reads again in MiXCR, with one record for every CDR3 protein. The table lists nearly 800,000 distinct CDR3 sequences, around a quarter of them singletons. These data were likewise used in another study, on T cells of mothers and their children.

Material: blood. The receptors originated from a boy between 5 and 17 years old in good health.

The chain links TRBV7-6 to TRBJ2-3, with D uncertain. Germline V gene data show CDR1 as SGHVS and CDR2 as FNYEAQ. V was cut by 1 base and J by 5 bases, with 10 bases left in between. The CDR3 totals 14 residues. CDR3 sequence (DNA): TGTGCCAGCAGCTTAGTGGTCTTGGGAGATACGCAGTATTTT. Amino acids: CASSLVVLGDTQYF.

The CDR3 sequence: CASSPLGGGTYEQYF. CDR3 sequence (DNA): TGTGCCAGCTCACCACTAGGCGGGGGAACCTACGAGCAGTACTTC. The rearrangement joins TRBV18 to TRBJ2-7; 7 bases align to TRBD2. The trim removed 1 base at V and 2 bases at J, leaving 5 bases unmatched. The CDR3 extends over 15 amino acids. CDR1 is KGHSH and CDR2 is LQKENI in the germline V gene.